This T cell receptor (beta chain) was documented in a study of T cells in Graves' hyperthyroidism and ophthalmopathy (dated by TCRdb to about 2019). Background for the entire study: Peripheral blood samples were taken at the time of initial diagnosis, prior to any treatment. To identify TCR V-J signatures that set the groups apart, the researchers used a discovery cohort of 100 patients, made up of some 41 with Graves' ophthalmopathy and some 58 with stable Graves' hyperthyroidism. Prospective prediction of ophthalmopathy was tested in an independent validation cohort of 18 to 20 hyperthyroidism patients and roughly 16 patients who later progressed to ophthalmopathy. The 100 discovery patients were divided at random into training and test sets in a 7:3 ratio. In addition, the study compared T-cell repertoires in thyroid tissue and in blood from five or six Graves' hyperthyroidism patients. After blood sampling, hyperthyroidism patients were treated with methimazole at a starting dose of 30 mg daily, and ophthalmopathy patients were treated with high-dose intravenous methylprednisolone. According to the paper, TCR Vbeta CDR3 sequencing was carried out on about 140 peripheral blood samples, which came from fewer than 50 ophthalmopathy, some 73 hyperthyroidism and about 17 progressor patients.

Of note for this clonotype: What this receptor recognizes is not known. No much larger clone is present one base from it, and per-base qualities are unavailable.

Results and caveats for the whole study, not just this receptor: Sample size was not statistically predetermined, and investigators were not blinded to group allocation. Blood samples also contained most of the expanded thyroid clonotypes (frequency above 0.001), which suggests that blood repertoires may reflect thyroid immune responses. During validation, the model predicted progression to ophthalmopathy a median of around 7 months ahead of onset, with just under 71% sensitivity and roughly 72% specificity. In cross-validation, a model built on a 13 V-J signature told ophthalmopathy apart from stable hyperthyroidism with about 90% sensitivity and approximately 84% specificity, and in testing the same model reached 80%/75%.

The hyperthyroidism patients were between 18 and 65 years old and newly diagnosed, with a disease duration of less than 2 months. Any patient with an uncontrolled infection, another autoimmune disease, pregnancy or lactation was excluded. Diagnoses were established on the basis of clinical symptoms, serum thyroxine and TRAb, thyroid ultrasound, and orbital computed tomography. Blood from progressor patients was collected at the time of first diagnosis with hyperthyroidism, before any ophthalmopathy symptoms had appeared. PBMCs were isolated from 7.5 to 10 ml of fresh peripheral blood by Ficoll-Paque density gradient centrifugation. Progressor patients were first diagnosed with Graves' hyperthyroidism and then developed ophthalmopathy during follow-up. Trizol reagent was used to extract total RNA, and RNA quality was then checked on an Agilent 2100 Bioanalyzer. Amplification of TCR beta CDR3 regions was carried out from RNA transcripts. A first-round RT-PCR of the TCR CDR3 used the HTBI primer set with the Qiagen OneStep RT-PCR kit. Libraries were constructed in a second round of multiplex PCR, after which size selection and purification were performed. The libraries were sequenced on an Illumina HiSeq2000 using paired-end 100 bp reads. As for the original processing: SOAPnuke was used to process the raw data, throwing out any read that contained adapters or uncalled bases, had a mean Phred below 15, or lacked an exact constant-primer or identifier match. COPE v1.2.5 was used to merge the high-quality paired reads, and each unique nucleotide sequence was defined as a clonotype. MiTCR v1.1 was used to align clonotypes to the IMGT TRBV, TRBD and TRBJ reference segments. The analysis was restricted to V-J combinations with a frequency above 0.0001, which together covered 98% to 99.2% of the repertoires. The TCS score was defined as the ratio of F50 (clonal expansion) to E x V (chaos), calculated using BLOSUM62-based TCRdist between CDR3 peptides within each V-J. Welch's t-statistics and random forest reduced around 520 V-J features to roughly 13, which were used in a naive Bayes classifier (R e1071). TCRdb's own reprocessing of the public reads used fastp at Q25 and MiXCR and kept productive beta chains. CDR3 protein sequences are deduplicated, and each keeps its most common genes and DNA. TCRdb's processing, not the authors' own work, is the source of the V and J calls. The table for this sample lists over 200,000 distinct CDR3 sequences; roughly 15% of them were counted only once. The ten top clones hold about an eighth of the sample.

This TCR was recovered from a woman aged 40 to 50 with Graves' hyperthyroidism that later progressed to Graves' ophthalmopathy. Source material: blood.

The CDR3 corresponds to CASSSWTVSSGNTIYF. The DNA is TGTGCCAGCTCCTCTTGGACAGTTTCTTCTGGAAACACCATATATTTT. This chain joins TRBV18 to TRBJ1-3; the D segment could be TRBD1, given 6 matching bases. The junction carries 16 bases between V and J, which are trimmed by 6 bases and 1 base respectively. The CDR3 holds 16 amino acids from the cysteine to the phenylalanine. The read is trimmed to its CDR3 DNA, 48 bases read in frame from base 1. Via the germline V gene, CDR1 is KGHSH and CDR2 LQKENI.